This TCR beta chain was recovered during a study of cytomegalovirus exposure and HLA in healthy donors. Study observations and caveats: For most TCR sequences rarity was the rule, although some public TCRs occurred in many donors. High sensitivity and specificity were reportedly achieved when the classifier diagnosed cytomegalovirus status. Serostatus for CMV was the only available immune exposure information.

In regard to this clone: Its antigen remains unknown.

PCR was performed using 60 Vbeta and 13 Jbeta primers. Clones were sequenced by immunoSEQ multiplex PCR, and TCRdb holds only the in-frame ones, with some missing. The sample holds around 150,000 clones; around 79% are singletons and the top ten take 2.6%. The sample consisted of PBMCs. This TCR was sampled from a woman aged 40 to 50 in good health and CMV-seropositive.

CDR3 protein: CASSQDGGGASGNTIYF. CDR3 nucleotides: TGCGCCAGCAGCCAAGATGGCGGCGGGGCCTCTGGAAACACCATATATTTT. V gene TRBV4-1 combines with J gene TRBJ1-3, with D perhaps TRBD1 (5 bases). The V gene's germline CDR1 is MGHRA and CDR2 YSYEKL. This CDR3 is 17 amino acids long. The V end was cut by 0 bases, the J end by 0 bases, with 12 bases between.